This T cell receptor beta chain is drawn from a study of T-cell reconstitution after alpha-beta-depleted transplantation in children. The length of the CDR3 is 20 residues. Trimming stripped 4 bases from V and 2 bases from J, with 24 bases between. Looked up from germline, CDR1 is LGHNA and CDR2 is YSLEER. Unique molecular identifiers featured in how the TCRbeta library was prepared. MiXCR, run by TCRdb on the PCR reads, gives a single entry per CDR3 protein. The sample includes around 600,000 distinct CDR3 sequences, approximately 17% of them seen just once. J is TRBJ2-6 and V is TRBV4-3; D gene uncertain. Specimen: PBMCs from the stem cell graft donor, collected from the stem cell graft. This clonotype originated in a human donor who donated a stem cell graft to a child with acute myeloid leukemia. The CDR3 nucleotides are TGCGCCAGCAGCCCCTCGTACGACGGCTCTCTCGAAGCTGGGGCCAACGTCCTGACTTTC. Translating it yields CASSPSYDGSLEAGANVLTF.